This TCR beta chain was sequenced during a study of tumor and adjacent non-tumor tissue in lung cancer. The CDR3 extends over 12 amino acids. Germline lookup yields CDR1 SGHDT and CDR2 YYEEEE. As concerns this clonotype: Its specificity is not known. Germline and junction disagree at one end, which may indicate a read error.

Findings of the study overall: Tumor tissue had significantly higher TCR diversity than normal lung.

Three rounds of nested PCR, following a modified ARM-PCR protocol, produced the TCRbeta library. MiXCR, run by TCRdb on the multiplex PCR reads, gives a single entry per CDR3 protein. Of around 79,000 distinct CDR3 sequences listed, just under 75% were seen once; the top ten hold 8% to 10%. No cell sorting was done before RNA was extracted from the tissue. Sequenced sample: lung tumor tissue. This clonotype was sampled from a woman aged 40 to 50 with non-small cell lung cancer. V usage is TRBV5-6 and J usage is TRBJ1-5; D tentatively fits TRBD1 or TRBD2 (5 bases each). The DNA end favors TRBJ2-3, so the J call may be wrong. As DNA, the CDR3 is TGTGCCAGTAGCTTGCAACTGGGGACCCAGTATTTT. This gives the protein CASSLQLGTQYF.